This T cell receptor (beta chain) was identified during a study of T-cell memory formation after mild COVID-19 (dated by TCRdb to the early 2020s). The study in broad terms: TCR sequence clusters from the two donors were largely donor specific. T-cell clones expanding and contracting after mild COVID-19 in a couple of donors were tracked by longitudinal TCRalpha and TCRbeta repertoire sequencing. The cohort was made up of two young adult volunteers, one female and one male, who were previously healthy.

Of note for this clonotype: Its antigen remains unidentified. No qualities accompany the bases; no much larger clone lies one base away.

Instrument on record: Illumina NovaSeq 6000. cDNA libraries for TCRalpha and TCRbeta were prepared by 5'RACE using constant-segment primers, with sample barcodes and unique molecular identifiers added. Trizol reagent was used to extract RNA from every sample. Amplification of the libraries took two PCR steps, and the second step added a second sample barcode plus Illumina TruSeq adapters. Libraries were sequenced on an Illumina NovaSeq with 2 x 150 bp paired-end reads. In the paper's pipeline: Demultiplexing of reads and collapsing into UMI-guided consensus sequences were performed with migec v1.2.7. Using mixcr v2.1.11, the UMI consensuses were aligned to TRA and TRB V and J templates and assembled into clonotypes. A clonotype was counted as expanded or contracted only if both edgeR and NoisET called the change significant, with noise models trained on biological replicates. For edgeR calls, the cutoffs were a false discovery rate-adjusted p below 0.01 and a log2 fold-change threshold of 1. As an exploratory analysis of dynamics, PCA with hierarchical clustering was applied to max-normalized trajectories of the 1000 most abundant clonotypes. Separately sequenced CD4+ and CD8+ repertoires were used to assign a CD4 or CD8 phenotype to each responding clone. TCRdb itself trimmed the public reads at Q25 with fastp, ran MiXCR and retained productive beta chains. Rows with a matching CDR3 protein are joined into one entry that keeps the most common DNA and genes. These V and J calls originate from TCRdb's pipeline instead of the authors' own analysis. This sample is represented by more than 250,000 distinct CDR3 sequences; roughly 18% of them were singletons. The leading ten clones occupy about 23% of the sample.

Ficoll-Paque density gradient centrifugation was used to isolate PBMCs. What the work shows at the level of the full study, not this receptor alone: The detection of some responding clones in pre-infection memory suggests that pre-existing cross-reactive memory T cells joined the SARS-CoV-2 response. Contracting CD4+ clones were located mainly in the CM and EM memory subsets, whereas CD8+ clones were found to be enriched in EMRA. Balanced CD4/CD8 phenotypes were observed for clones contracting from day 15 to 85, whereas a bias towards CD4+ was observed for a second wave of clones expanding from day 15 to 37. Whether the second-wave clones peaking on day 37 were SARS-CoV-2 specific was not confirmed. The study included only a couple of mild cases, and larger cohorts that include severe cases with pre-infection samples were judged to be necessary.

The receptor comes from a man aged 18 to 29 who had mild COVID-19 (a few samples of this study predate the infection). The sample titles of this study are shuffled in the database, so cell type and time point are left out; the donor was told from shared clones. Source material: PBMCs or a T cell subset sorted from them (not recorded which).

CDR3 loop: CASSLLAGVSNEQFF. The DNA sequence follows: TGTGCCAGCAGTTTACTAGCGGGGGTTTCCAATGAGCAGTTCTTC. The chain is made from TRBV12-3 or TRBV12-4 and TRBJ2-1; TRBD2 agrees with 10 junctional bases. For this chain, trimming is 2 bases at the V end and 6 bases at the J end, and the number of junction bases without a gene match is 4. The CDR3 runs 15 amino acids, cysteine and phenylalanine included. The only DNA kept is the CDR3, 45 bases in frame from the first base.